This record covers a single T cell receptor (beta chain). Using immunoSEQ multiplex PCR, the repertoire was profiled, and TCRdb retains in-frame clones only, with some absent. The sample includes about 140,000 clones, about nine tenths seen only once; the top ten take around 10%. The sample is drawn from a study of control samples from healthy donors and cancer patients. Germline V CDR1 and CDR2: SGHKS, YYEKEE (reference sequence). With 7 bases clipped from V and 1 base from J, the junction kept 8 bases outside the gene matches. The CDR3 is 15 residues long. The material sequenced was blood. The rearrangement joins TRBV5-5 to TRBJ2-5, with 9 bases lining up with TRBD2. This receptor was taken from a man aged 25 to 45 in good health. The CDR3 is CASGRGGHLQETQYF. In DNA, the CDR3 is TGTGCCAGCGGGCGGGGGGGACACCTCCAAGAGACCCAGTACTTC.